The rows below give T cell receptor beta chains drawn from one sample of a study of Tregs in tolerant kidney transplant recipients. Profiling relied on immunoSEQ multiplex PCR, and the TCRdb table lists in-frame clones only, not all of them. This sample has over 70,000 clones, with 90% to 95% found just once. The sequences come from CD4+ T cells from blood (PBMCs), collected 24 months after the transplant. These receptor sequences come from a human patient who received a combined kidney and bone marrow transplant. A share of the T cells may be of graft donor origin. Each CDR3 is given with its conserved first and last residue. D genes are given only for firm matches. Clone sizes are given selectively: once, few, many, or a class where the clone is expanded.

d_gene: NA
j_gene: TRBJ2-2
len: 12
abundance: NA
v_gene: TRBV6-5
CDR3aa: CASTSGGGELFF
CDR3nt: TGTGCCAGCACATCCGGCGGCGGGGAGCTGTTTTTT

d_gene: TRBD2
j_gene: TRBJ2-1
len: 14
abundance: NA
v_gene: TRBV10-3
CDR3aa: CAIKGSGSYNEQFF
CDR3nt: TGTGCCATCAAGGGTAGCGGGAGTTACAATGAGCAGTTCTTC

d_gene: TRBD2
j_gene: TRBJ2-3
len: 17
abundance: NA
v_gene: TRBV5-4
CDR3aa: CASSVVGPGGPSDTQYF
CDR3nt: TGTGCCAGCAGCGTGGTGGGTCCGGGAGGGCCTTCAGATACGCAGTATTTT

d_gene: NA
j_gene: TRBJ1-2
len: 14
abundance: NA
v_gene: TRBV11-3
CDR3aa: CASSLGGSNYGYTF
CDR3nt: TGTGCCAGCAGCTTGGGGGGGTCTAACTATGGCTACACCTTC

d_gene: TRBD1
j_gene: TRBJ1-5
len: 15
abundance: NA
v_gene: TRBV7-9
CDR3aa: CASSPADRAGQPQHF
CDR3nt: TGTGCCAGCAGCCCCGCGGACAGGGCGGGCCAGCCCCAGCATTTT

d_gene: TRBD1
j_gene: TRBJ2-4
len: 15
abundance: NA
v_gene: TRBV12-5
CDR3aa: CASGPGTGSKNIQYF
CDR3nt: TGTGCTAGTGGTCCAGGGACAGGGTCCAAAAACATTCAGTACTTC

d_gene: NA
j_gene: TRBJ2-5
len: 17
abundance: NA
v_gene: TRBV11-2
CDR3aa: CASSSQGGHNAQETQYF
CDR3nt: TGTGCCAGCAGCTCGCAGGGTGGACACAACGCTCAAGAGACCCAGTACTTC

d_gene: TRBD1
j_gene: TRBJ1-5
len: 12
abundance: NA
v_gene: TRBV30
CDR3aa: CAWSQGDQPQHF
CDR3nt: TGTGCCTGGAGTCAGGGGGACCAGCCCCAGCATTTT

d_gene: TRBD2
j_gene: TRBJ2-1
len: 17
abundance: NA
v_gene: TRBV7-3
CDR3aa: CASSLLNGTSGSNEQFF
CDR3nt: TGTGCCAGCAGCCTCCTAAACGGGACTAGCGGGAGCAATGAGCAGTTCTTC

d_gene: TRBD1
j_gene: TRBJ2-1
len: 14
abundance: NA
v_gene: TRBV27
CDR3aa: CASSSYRGYNEQFF
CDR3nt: TGTGCCAGCAGTTCTTACAGGGGATACAATGAGCAGTTCTTC

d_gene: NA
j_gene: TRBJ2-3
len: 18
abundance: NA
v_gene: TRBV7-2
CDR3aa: CASSLEGGQGASTDTQYF
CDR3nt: TGTGCCAGCAGCTTAGAGGGGGGGCAGGGGGCTAGCACAGATACGCAGTATTTT

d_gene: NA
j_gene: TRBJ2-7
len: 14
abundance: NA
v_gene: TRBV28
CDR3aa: CASSPHPQGYEQYF
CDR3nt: TGTGCCAGCAGTCCCCACCCGCAGGGTTACGAGCAGTACTTC

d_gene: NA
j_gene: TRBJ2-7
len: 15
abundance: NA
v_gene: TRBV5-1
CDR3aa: CASSLVMNSPYEQYF
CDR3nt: TGCGCCAGCAGCTTGGTGATGAACAGCCCGTACGAGCAGTACTTC

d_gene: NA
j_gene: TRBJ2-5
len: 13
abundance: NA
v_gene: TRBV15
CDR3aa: CATSRVLGETQYF
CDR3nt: TGTGCCACCAGCAGAGTACTTGGAGAGACCCAGTACTTC

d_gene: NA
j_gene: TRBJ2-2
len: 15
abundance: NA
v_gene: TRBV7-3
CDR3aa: CASSLDTPNTGELFF
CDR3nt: TGTGCCAGCAGCCTCGACACGCCGAACACCGGGGAGCTGTTTTTT

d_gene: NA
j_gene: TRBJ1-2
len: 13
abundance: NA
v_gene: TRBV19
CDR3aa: CASSATSLYGYTF
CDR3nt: TGTGCCAGTAGTGCGACAAGTTTATATGGCTACACCTTC

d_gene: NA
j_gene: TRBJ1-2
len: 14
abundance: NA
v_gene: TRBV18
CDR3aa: CASSPDVGNAGYTF
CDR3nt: TGTGCCAGCTCACCCGATGTGGGCAACGCTGGCTACACCTTC

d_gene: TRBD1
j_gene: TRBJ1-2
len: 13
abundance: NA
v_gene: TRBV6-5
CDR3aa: CASYRGMDYGYTF
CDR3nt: TGTGCCAGCTACAGGGGTATGGACTATGGCTACACCTTC

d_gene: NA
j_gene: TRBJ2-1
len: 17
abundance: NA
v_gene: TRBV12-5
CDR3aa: CASGFQRSDVGDNEQFF
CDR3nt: TGTGCTAGTGGTTTTCAACGGTCGGACGTCGGGGACAATGAGCAGTTCTTC

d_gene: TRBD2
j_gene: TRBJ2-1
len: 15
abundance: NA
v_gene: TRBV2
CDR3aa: CASSGSGSSYNEQFF
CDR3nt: TGTGCCAGCAGTGGCAGCGGGAGCTCCTACAATGAGCAGTTCTTC

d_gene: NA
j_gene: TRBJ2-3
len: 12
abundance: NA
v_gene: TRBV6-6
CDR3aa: CASSYGRDTQYF
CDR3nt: TGTGCCAGCAGTTACGGCAGAGATACGCAGTATTTT

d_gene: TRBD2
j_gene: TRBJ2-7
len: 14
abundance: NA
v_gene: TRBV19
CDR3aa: CASSVGLAGNEQYF
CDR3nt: TGTGCCAGTAGTGTGGGACTAGCGGGGAACGAGCAGTACTTC

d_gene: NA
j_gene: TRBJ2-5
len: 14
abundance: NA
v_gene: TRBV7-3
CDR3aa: CASSLGSDQETQYF
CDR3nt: TGTGCCAGCAGCTTAGGCTCCGATCAAGAGACCCAGTACTTC

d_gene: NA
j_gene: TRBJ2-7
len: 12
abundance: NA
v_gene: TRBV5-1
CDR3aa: CASSHDGYEQYF
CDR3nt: TGCGCCAGCAGCCACGACGGGTACGAGCAGTACTTC

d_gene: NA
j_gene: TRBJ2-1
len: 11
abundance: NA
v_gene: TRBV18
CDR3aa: CASATDNEQFF
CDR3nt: TGTGCCAGCGCGACTGACAATGAGCAGTTCTTC

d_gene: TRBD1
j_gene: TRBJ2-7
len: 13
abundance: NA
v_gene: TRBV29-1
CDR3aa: CSVDRGQGNEQYF
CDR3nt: TGCAGCGTTGATAGGGGACAGGGGAACGAGCAGTACTTC

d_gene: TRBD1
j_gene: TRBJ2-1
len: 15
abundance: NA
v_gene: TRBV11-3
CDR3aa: CASSPGQGRRNEQFF
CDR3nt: TGTGCCAGCAGCCCCGGACAGGGGAGAAGAAATGAGCAGTTCTTC

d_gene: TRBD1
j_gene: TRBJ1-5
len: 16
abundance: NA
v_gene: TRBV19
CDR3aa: CASSIEATGGGQPQHF
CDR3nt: TGTGCCAGTAGTATAGAAGCTACAGGGGGCGGACAGCCCCAGCATTTT

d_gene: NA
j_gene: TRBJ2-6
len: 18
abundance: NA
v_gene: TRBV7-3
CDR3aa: CASSPQGIRNSGANVLTF
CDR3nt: TGTGCCAGCAGTCCCCAGGGGATAAGGAACTCTGGGGCCAACGTCCTGACTTTC

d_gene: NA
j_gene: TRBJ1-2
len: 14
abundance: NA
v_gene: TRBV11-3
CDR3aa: CASSLEGSRVGYTF
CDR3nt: TGTGCCAGCAGCTTAGAGGGCTCCAGAGTAGGCTACACCTTC

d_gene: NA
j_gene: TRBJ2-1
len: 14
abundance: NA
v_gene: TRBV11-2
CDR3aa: CASSLAGSYNEQFF
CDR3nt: TGTGCCAGCAGCTTAGCTGGCAGCTACAATGAGCAGTTCTTC

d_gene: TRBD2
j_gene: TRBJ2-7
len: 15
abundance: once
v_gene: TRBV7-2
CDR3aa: CASSTLAGTSYEQYF
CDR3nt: TGTGCCAGCAGCACCCTAGCGGGGACCTCCTACGAGCAGTACTTC

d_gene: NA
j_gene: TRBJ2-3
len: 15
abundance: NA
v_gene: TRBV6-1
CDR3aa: CASSGHITRGDTQYF
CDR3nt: TGTGCCAGCAGTGGACATATCACTAGAGGTGATACGCAGTATTTT

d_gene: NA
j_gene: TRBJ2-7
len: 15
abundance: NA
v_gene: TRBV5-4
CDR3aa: CASSLAKAGRYEQYF
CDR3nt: TGTGCCAGCAGCTTGGCCAAGGCAGGCCGCTACGAGCAGTACTTC

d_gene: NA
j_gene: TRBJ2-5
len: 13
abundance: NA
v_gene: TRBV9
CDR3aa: CASSVSGQETQYF
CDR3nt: TGTGCCAGCAGCGTAAGCGGCCAAGAGACCCAGTACTTC

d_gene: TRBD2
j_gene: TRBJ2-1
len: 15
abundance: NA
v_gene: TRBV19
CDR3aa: CASSRLAGALNEQFF
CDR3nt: TGTGCCAGTAGTAGACTAGCGGGGGCCCTGAATGAGCAGTTCTTC

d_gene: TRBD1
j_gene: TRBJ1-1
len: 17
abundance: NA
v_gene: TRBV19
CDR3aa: CASSPLTRTGGKTEAFF
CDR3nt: TGTGCCAGTAGTCCCCTGACCCGGACAGGTGGGAAAACTGAAGCTTTCTTT

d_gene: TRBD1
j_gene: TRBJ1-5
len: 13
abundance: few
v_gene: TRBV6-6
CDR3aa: CASSSQGDQPQHF
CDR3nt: TGTGCCAGCAGTTCCCAGGGGGATCAGCCCCAGCATTTT

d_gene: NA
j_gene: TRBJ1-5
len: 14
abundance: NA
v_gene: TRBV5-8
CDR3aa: CASSPFLSNQPQHF
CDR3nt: TGTGCCAGCAGCCCCTTCCTTAGCAATCAGCCCCAGCATTTT

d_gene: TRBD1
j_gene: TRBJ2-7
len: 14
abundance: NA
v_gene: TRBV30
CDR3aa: CAWCKDRANYEQYF
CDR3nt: TGTGCCTGGTGTAAGGACAGGGCGAACTACGAGCAGTACTTC

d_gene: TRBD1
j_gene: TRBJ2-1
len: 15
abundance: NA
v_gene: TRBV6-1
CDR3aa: CASSARGLGFGEQFF
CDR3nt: TGTGCCAGCAGTGCTAGGGGGCTGGGGTTCGGTGAGCAGTTCTTC

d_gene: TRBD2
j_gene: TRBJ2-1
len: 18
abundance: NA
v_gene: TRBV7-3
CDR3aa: CASSLSGGRVSSYNEQFF
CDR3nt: TGTGCCAGCAGCCTGTCGGGCGGGAGGGTTAGCTCCTACAATGAGCAGTTCTTC

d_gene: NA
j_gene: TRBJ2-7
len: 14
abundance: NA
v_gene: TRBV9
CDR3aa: CASSPRRGLNEQYF
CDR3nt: TGTGCCAGCAGCCCCAGACGGGGGTTAAACGAGCAGTACTTC

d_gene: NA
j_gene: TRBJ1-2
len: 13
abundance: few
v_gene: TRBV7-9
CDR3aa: CASSPMGQNGYTF
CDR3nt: TGTGCCAGCAGCCCTATGGGGCAAAATGGCTACACCTTC

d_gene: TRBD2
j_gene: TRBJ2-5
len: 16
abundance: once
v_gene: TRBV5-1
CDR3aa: CASSQTSGGGQETQYF
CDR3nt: TGCGCCAGCAGCCAGACTAGCGGGGGTGGCCAAGAGACCCAGTACTTC

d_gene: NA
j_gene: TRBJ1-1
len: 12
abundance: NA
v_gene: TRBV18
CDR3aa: CASQDLGAEAFF
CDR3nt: TGTGCCAGTCAGGATTTGGGCGCTGAAGCTTTCTTT

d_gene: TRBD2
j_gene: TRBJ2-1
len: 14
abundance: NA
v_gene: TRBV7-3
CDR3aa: CASSSFGTNDEQFF
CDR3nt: TGTGCCAGCAGCTCCTTCGGGACTAACGATGAGCAGTTCTTC

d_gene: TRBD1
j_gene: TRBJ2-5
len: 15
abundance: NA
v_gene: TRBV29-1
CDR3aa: CSVVGRGLYGETQYF
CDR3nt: TGCAGCGTTGTTGGCAGGGGGTTGTATGGAGAGACCCAGTACTTC

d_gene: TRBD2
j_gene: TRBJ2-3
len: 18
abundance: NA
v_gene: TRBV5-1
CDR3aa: CASSLGATSGGTTDTQYF
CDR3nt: TGCGCCAGCAGCTTGGGGGCGACTAGCGGGGGCACCACAGATACGCAGTATTTT

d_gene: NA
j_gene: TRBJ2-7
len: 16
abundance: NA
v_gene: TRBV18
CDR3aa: CASSPGSGTDHYEQYF
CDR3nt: TGTGCCAGCTCACCAGGTAGCGGGACAGATCACTACGAGCAGTACTTC

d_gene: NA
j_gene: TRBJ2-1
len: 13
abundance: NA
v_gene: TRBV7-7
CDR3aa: CASSFTSYNEQFF
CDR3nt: TGTGCCAGCAGCTTCACTTCCTACAATGAGCAGTTCTTC

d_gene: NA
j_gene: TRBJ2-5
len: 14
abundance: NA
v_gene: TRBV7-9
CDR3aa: CASSPQGLRETQYF
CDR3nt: TGTGCCAGCAGCCCCCAGGGCTTGAGGGAGACCCAGTACTTC

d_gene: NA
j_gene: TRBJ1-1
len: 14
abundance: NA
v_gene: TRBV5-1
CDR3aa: CASSVLNQGAEAFF
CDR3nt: TGCGCCAGCAGCGTATTAAACCAGGGTGCTGAAGCTTTCTTT

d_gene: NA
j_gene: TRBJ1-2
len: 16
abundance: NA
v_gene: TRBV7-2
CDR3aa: CASSSPQGRGGKGYTF
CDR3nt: TGTGCCAGCAGCTCTCCTCAGGGGAGAGGGGGAAAAGGCTACACCTTC

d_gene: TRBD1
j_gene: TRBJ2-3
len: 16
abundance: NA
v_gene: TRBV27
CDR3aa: CASSLMATGGTDTQYF
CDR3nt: TGTGCCAGCAGTTTAATGGCGACAGGGGGCACAGATACGCAGTATTTT